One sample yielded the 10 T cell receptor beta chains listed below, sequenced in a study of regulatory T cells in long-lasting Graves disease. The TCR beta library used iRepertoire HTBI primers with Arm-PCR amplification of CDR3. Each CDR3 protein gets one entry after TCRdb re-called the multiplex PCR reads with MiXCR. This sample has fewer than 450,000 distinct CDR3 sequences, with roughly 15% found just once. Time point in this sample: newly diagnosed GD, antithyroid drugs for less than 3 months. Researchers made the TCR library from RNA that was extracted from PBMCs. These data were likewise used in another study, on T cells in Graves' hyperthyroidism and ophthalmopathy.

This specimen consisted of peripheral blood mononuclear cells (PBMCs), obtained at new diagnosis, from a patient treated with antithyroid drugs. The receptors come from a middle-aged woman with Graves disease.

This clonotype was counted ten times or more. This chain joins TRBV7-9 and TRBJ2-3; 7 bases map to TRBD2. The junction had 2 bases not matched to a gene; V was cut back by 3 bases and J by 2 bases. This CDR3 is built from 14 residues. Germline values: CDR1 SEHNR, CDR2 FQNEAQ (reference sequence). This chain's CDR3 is CASSLGTTTDTQYF. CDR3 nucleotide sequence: TGTGCCAGCAGCTTGGGGACTACCACAGATACGCAGTATTTT.

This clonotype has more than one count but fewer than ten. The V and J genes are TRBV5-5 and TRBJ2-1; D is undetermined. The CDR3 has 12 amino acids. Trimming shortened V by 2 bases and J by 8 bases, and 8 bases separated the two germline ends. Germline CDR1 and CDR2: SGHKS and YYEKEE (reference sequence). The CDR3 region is CASSLLIYEQFF. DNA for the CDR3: TGTGCCAGCAGCTTACTTATCTATGAGCAGTTCTTC.

CDR3 in DNA: TGCAGCGTTGAGGTAGCGAACACCGGGGAGCTGTTTTTT. This sequence encodes CSVEVANTGELFF. This sequence joins TRBV29-1 and TRBJ2-2; unclear D gene. V was pared by 3 bases and J by 0 bases, with 5 bases between. The CDR3 spans 13 residues. Germline-derived CDR1 and CDR2 are SQVTM and ANQGSEA.

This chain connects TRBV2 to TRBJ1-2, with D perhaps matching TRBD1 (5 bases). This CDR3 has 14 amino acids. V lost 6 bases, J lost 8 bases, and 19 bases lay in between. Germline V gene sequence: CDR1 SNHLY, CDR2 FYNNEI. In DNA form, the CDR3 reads TGTGCCAGCAGCTTAGCCCCCGGGACTCTGGGCTACACCTTC. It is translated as CASSLAPGTLGYTF.

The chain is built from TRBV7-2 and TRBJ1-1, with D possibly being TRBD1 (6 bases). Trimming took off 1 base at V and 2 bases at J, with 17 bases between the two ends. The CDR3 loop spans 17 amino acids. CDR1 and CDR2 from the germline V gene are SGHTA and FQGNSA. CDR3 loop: CASSLGGGAPPNTEAFF. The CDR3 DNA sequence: TGTGCCAGCAGCTTAGGGGGGGGGGCTCCTCCTAACACTGAAGCTTTCTTT. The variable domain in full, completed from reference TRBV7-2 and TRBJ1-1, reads GAGVSQSPSNKVTEKGKDVELRCDPISGHTALYWYRQSLGQGLEFLIYFQGNSAPDKSGLPSDRFSAERTGGSVSTLTIQRTQQEDSAVYLCASSLGGGAPPNTEAFFGQGTRLTVV.

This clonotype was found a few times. CDR3 sequence: CASSLQGYQELTNGYTF. Here the CDR3 DNA reads TGTGCCAGCAGCTTACAGGGATACCAAGAGCTAACCAATGGCTACACCTTC. The chain links TRBV7-9 to TRBJ1-2; possible D gene TRBD1, 5 bases. The CDR3 is made up of 17 amino acids. V was trimmed by 2 bases and J by 6 bases, leaving 22 bases between them. Germline loops: CDR1 SEHNR, CDR2 FQNEAQ (reference sequence).

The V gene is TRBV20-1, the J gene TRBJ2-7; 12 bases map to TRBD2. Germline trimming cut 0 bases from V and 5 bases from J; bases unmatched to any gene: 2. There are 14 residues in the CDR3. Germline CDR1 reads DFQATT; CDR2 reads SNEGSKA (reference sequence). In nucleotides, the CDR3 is TGCAGTGCTAGAGATCGACTAGCGGGAGACGAGCAGTACTTC. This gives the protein CSARDRLAGDEQYF.

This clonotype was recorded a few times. CDR3 loop: CASSPIAGAANEQFF. In DNA form, the CDR3 reads TGTGCCAGCAGTCCGATAGCGGGAGCGGCCAATGAGCAGTTCTTC. V gene TRBV6-1 combines with J gene TRBJ2-1, with TRBD2 matching over 9 bases. The CDR3 is made up of 15 amino acids. With V trimmed by 5 bases and J by 6 bases, 8 bases remained unmatched. The V gene's germline CDR1 is MNHNS and CDR2 SASEGT.

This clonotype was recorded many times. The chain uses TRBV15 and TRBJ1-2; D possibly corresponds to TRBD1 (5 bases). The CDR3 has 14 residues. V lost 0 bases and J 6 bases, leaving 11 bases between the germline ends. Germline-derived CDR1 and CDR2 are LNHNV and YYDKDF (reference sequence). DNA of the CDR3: TGTGCCACCAGCAGAGATTCAGGGTCTAATGGCTACACCTTC. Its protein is CATSRDSGSNGYTF. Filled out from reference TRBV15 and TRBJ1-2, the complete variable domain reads DAMVIQNPRYQVTQFGKPVTLSCSQTLNHNVMYWYQQKSSQAPKLLFHYYDKDFNNEADTPDNFQSRRPNTSFCFLDIRSPGLGDTAMYLCATSRDSGSNGYTFGSGTRLTVV.

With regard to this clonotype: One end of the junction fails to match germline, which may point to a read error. The CDR3 DNA reads as TGTGCCAGCAGCCAAGAAGTGGGGGACGGAACCGGGGAGCTGTTTTTT. As protein: CASSQEVGDGTGELFF. The chain couples TRBV4-1 to TRBJ2-2; perhaps D is TRBD1 or TRBD2 (5 bases each). CDR3 size: 16 residues. Looked up from germline, CDR1 is MGHRA and CDR2 is YSYEKL.